This T cell receptor (beta chain) was sequenced in a study of neoadjuvant anti-PD-1 for oral cavity cancer. The CDR3 spans 12 residues. V was cut by 4 bases and J by 8 bases, with 11 bases left in between. Germline CDR1 reads LNHDA; CDR2 reads SQIVND (reference sequence). This clone was observed a handful of times. Assay: immunoSEQ multiplex PCR; the TCRdb copy retains only in-frame clones and omits some. The data contain approximately 72,000 clones, 83% of them singletons. The specimen was PBMCs, collected before nivolumab (anti-PD-1) treatment. The origin of this receptor is a person aged 35 to 85 with oral cavity squamous cell carcinoma. The chain has TRBV19 and TRBJ1-1; no firm D call. CDR3 DNA sequence: TGTGCCAGTAGTACTCGGGCAAGCGAAGCTTTCTTT. This translates into CASSTRASEAFF.